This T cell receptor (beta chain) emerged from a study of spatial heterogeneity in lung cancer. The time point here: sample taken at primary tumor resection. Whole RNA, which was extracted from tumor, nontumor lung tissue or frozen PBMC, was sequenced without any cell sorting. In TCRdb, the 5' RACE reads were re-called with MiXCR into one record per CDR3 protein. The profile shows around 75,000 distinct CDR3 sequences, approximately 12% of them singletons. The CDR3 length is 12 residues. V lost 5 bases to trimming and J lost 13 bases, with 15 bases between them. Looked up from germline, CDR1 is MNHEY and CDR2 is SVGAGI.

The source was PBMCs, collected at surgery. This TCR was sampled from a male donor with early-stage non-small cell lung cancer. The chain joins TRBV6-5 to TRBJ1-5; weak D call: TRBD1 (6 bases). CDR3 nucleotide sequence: TGTGCCAGCAGTGCGTCGACAGGCCTACAGCATTTT. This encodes CASSASTGLQHF.